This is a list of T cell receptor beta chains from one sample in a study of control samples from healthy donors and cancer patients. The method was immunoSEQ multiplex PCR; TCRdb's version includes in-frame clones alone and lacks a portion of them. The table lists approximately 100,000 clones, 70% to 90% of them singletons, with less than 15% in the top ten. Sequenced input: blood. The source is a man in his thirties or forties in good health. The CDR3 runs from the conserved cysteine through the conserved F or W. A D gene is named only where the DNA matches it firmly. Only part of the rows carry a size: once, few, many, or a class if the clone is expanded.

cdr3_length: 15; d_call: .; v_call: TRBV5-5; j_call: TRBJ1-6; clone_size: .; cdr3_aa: CASSLGRPGGSPLHF; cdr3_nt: TGTGCCAGCAGCTTGGGGCGCCCAGGAGGGTCACCCCTCCACTTT
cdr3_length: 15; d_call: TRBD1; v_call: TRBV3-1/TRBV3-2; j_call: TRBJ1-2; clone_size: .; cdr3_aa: CASSPGQGHNYGYTF; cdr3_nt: TGTGCCAGCAGCCCGGGACAGGGTCATAACTATGGCTACACCTTC
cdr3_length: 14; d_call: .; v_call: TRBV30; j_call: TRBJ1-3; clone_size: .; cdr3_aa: CAWMYSFSGNTIYF; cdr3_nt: TGTGCCTGGATGTACAGCTTCTCTGGAAACACCATATATTTT
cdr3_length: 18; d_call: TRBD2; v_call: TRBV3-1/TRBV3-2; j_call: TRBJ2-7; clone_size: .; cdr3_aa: CASSQEAGGPPFSYEQYF; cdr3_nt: TGTGCCAGCAGCCAAGAGGCGGGAGGGCCCCCATTCTCCTACGAGCAGTACTTC
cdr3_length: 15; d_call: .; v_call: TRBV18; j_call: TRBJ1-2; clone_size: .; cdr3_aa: CASSPARDTNYGYTF; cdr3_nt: TGTGCCAGCTCACCCGCACGGGACACCAACTATGGCTACACCTTC
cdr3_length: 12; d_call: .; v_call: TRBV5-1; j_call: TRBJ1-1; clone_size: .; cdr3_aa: CASSRSGTEAFF; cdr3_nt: TGCGCCAGCTCAAGGTCAGGGACTGAAGCTTTCTTT
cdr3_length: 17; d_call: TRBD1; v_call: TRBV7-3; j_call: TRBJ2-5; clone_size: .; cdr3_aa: CASSPPSGTGLEETQYF; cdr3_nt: TGTGCCAGCAGCCCCCCGTCCGGGACAGGGTTGGAAGAGACCCAGTACTTC
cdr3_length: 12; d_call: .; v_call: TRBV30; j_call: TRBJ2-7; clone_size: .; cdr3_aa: CAWSESSSQQYF; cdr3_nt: TGTGCCTGGAGCGAAAGCAGCTCCCAGCAGTACTTC
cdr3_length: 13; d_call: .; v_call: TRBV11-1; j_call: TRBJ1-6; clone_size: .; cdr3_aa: CASSARVDSPLHF; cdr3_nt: TGTGCCAGCAGCGCTCGCGTCGATTCACCCCTCCACTTT
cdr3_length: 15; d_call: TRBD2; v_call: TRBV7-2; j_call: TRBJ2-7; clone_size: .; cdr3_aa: CASSSHMGLRYEQYF; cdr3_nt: TGTGCCAGCAGCTCCCACATGGGACTACGCTACGAGCAGTACTTC
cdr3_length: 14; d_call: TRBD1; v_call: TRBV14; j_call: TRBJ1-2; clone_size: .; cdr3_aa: CASSQAGTAYGYTF; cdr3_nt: TGTGCCAGCAGCCAAGCCGGGACAGCGTATGGCTACACCTTC
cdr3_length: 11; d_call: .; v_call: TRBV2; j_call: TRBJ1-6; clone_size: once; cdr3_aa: CASKRESPLHF; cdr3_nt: TGTGCCAGCAAGCGGGAATCACCCCTCCACTTT
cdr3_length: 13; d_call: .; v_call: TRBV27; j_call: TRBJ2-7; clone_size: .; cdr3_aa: CASSLGRAYEQYF; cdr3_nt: TGTGCCAGCAGTTTAGGCAGAGCCTACGAGCAGTACTTC
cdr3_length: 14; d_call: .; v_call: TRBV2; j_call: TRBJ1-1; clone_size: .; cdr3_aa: CASILTVRNTEAFF; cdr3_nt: TGTGCCAGCATACTAACCGTCCGGAACACTGAAGCTTTCTTT
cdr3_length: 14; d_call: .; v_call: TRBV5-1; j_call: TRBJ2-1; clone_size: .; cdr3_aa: CASSLDVGYNEQFF; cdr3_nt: TGCGCCAGCAGCTTGGATGTGGGGTACAATGAGCAGTTCTTC
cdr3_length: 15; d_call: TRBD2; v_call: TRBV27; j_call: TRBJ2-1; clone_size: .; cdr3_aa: CASRRSGSSYNEQFF; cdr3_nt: TGTGCCAGCAGGAGAAGCGGGAGCTCCTACAATGAGCAGTTCTTC
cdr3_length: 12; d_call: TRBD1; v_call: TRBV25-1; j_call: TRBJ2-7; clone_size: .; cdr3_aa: CASRTGGNEQYF; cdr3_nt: TGTGCCAGCAGGACAGGGGGAAACGAGCAGTACTTC
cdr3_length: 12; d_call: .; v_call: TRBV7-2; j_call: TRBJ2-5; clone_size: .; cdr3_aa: CASSATRETQYF; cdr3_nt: TGTGCCAGCAGCGCTACTCGGGAGACCCAGTACTTC
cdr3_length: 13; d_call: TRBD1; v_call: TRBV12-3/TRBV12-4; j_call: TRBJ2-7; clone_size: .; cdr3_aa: CASTTQGGYEQYF; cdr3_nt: TGTGCCAGCACTACACAGGGGGGCTACGAGCAGTACTTC
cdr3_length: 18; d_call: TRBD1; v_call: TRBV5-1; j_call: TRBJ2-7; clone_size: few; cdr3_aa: CASSLEPGTGATSYEQYF; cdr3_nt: TGCGCCAGCAGCTTGGAACCCGGGACAGGGGCTACCTCCTACGAGCAGTACTTC
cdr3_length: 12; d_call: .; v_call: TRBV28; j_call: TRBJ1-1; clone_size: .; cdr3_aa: CASSALSTEAFF; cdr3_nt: TGTGCCAGCAGTGCCCTCTCCACTGAAGCTTTCTTT
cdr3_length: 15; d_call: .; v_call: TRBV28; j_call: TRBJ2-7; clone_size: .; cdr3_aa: CASSSSDRPLDEQYF; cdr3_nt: .
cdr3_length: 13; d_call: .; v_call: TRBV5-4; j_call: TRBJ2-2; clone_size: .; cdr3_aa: CASSFEWTGELFF; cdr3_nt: TGTGCCAGCAGCTTTGAATGGACCGGGGAGCTGTTTTTT
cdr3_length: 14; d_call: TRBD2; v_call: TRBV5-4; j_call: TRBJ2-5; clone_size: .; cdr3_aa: CASSLFAGEETQYF; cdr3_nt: TGTGCCAGCAGCTTGTTTGCGGGAGAAGAGACCCAGTACTTC
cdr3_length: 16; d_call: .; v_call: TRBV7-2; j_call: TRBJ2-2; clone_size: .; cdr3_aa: CASSLGRGTNTGELFF; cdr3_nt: TGTGCCAGCAGCTTGGGACGGGGGACGAACACCGGGGAGCTGTTTTTT
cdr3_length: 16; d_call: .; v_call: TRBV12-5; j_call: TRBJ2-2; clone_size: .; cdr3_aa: CASGLVWGLNTGELFF; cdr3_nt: TGTGCTAGTGGTTTGGTCTGGGGGCTAAACACCGGGGAGCTGTTTTTT
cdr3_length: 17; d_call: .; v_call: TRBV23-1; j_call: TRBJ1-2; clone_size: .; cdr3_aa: CASSPYPPEGRGGGYTF; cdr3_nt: TGCGCCAGCAGTCCCTACCCCCCGGAGGGGCGAGGTGGTGGCTACACCTTC
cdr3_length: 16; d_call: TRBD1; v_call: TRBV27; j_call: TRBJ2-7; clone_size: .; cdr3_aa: CASSFGGTGYIYEQYF; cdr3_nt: TGTGCCAGCAGTTTTGGTGGGACAGGATACATCTACGAGCAGTACTTC
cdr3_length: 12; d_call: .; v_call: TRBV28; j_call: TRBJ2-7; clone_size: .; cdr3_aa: CASSLGDTGFRF; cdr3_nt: TGTGCCAGCAGCCTCGGCGACACAGGGTTTCGTTTC